The 21 T cell receptor beta chains given below trace back to one sample, sequenced in a study of blood T cells in healthy people across ages. Alongside a J-beta primer mix, a sample-barcoded 5' primer served in a second PCR lasting about 7 to 11 cycles. TCRdb called the 5' RACE reads again in MiXCR, with one record for every CDR3 protein. This table has about 800,000 distinct CDR3 sequences, approximately 25% appearing once. The sample also formed part of further work on T cells of mothers and their children.

Sequenced input: blood. These receptors came from a boy aged 5-17 years in good health.

V and J are TRBV6-2 or TRBV6-3 and TRBJ2-1, with a tentative D call TRBD1 (6 bases). In germline, CDR1 is MNHEY, CDR2 SVGEGT. The CDR3 contains 11 residues. V shed 5 bases and J shed 10 bases, with 9 bases lying between them. The CDR3 region is CASSSGQEQFF. Written as DNA, the CDR3 is TGTGCCAGCAGTAGCGGACAGGAGCAGTTCTTC.

The chain has TRBV6-6 and TRBJ1-4; TRBD1 matches at 12 bases. The V gene's germline CDR1 is MNHNY and CDR2 SVGAGI (reference sequence). The CDR3 loop spans 15 amino acids. Trimming cost V 3 bases and J 8 bases; bases outside gene matches: 4. CDR3: CASSYGTGGDEKLFF. For the CDR3, the DNA is TGTGCCAGCAGTTATGGGACAGGGGGCGACGAAAAACTGTTTTTT.

This clonotype showed up just a few times. This chain uses TRBV2 with TRBJ1-5; 10 bases line up with TRBD1. CDR1 SNHLY and CDR2 FYNNEI come from the germline V gene. J gave up 6 bases and V 5 bases, and 4 bases lay outside the gene matches. The CDR3 is 14 amino acids. The DNA for the CDR3 is TGTGCCAGCAGTCTAGGACAGGGGGTTCAGCCCCAGCATTTT. Its protein product is CASSLGQGVQPQHF.

This clonotype came up a few times. V usage is TRBV29-1 and J usage is TRBJ1-2, with a weak D call TRBD1 (5 bases). Germline V gene data show CDR1 as SQVTM and CDR2 as ANQGSEA. The CDR3 sequence is 12 residues long. V was shortened by 7 bases and J by 3 bases, with 12 bases between the two germline ends. The CDR3 sequence: CSAAGQYYGYTF. In nucleotides, the CDR3 is TGCAGCGCTGCGGGGCAGTACTATGGCTACACCTTC.

This clonotype was seen only a few times. The V call is TRBV6-5, the J call TRBJ2-5; 8 bases line up with TRBD1. Per the germline V gene, CDR1 is MNHEY and CDR2 is SVGAGI. The CDR3 spans 14 residues. V dropped 2 bases and J dropped 11; count of bases not matched to a gene: 10. CDR3 protein: CASSYGTGWEEQYF. In DNA, the CDR3 is TGTGCCAGCAGTTACGGGACAGGCTGGGAGGAGCAGTACTTC.

This chain links TRBV6-6 with TRBJ2-2, with D perhaps TRBD1 (6 bases). The germline V and J ends were trimmed by 7 bases and 6 bases, with 18 bases remaining between them. CDR3 size: 15 residues. Germline V CDR1 and CDR2: MNHNY, SVGAGI (reference sequence). The DNA for the CDR3 is TGTGCCAGCATCAGGGGCTTAGGTTTTTCCGGGGAGCTGTTTTTT. This sequence encodes CASIRGLGFSGELFF.

This clonotype was picked up a small number of times. This chain links TRBV12-3 or TRBV12-4 with TRBJ2-1; the D is unclear. V lost 3 bases and J 1 base, leaving 10 bases between the germline ends. This CDR3 region has 15 residues. DNA of the CDR3: TGTGCCAGCAGTTTCGGGCTACCTTCCTACAATGAGCAGTTCTTC. It specifies CASSFGLPSYNEQFF.

V and J are TRBV29-1 and TRBJ1-1; D is unclear. This CDR3 region has 13 residues. Germline CDR1 SQVTM, CDR2 ANQGSEA. V shed 4 bases and J shed 1 base, with 10 bases lying between them. CDR3 DNA sequence: TGCAGCGTTGTCGGCAGAGCGAACACTGAAGCTTTCTTT. Protein sequence: CSVVGRANTEAFF.

In DNA, the CDR3 is TGTGCCAGCAGCCAAGAAGGGGTGTCGGCTTCAGGGTACGAGCAGTACTTC. It specifies CASSQEGVSASGYEQYF. The chain combines TRBV4-2 with TRBJ2-7; tentative D call: TRBD1 (5 bases). Germline CDR1 and CDR2: LGHNA and YNFKEQ. The CDR3 contains 17 residues. The V gene lost 0 bases and the J gene lost 4 bases, with 19 bases spanning the gap.

This clonotype was found a few times. This chain connects TRBV7-9 to TRBJ2-7; D remains unclear. This CDR3 comprises 14 residues. Trimming shortened V by 8 bases and J by 2 bases, and 16 bases separated the two germline ends. The germline gives CDR1 SEHNR, CDR2 FQNEAQ (reference sequence). Here the CDR3 DNA reads TGTGCCAGCGGTTCGTCGGAGCAAGCCTACGAGCAGTACTTC. This translates into CASGSSEQAYEQYF.

This clonotype was picked up a small number of times. CDR3 amino acids: CSARGDGQNTEAFF. CDR3 DNA sequence: TGCAGTGCTAGGGGGGACGGTCAGAACACTGAAGCTTTCTTT. This sequence joins TRBV20-1 and TRBJ1-1, with TRBD1 as a possible D gene (5 bases). V was cut by 3 bases and J by 1 base, with 12 bases left in between. The length of the CDR3 is 14 residues. CDR1 and CDR2 (germline): DFQATT, SNEGSKA (reference sequence).

This clonotype showed up just a few times. The CDR3 carries no conserved terminal phenylalanine or tryptophan, so it likely arises from a read error. The genes are TRBV29-1 and TRBJ1-2, with D hard to call. Germline CDR1 reads SQVTM; CDR2 reads ANQGSEA. CDR3 size: 11 residues. Trimming stripped 5 bases from V and 7 bases from J, with 11 bases between. CDR3 DNA: TGCAGCGTTCTCTCGGCGTCTGGCTACACCTCC. Amino acid sequence: CSVLSASGYTS.

This clonotype was counted between two and nine times. The junction does not match germline at one end; this may be a read error. The chain combines TRBV7-9 with TRBJ2-5, with no clear D. The CDR3 totals 12 residues. The germline CDR1 and CDR2 sequences are SEHNR and FQNEAQ (reference sequence). CDR3 sequence: CAGSVWMETQYF. The CDR3 DNA follows: TGTGCCGGCAGCGTTTGGATGGAGACCCAGTACTTC. Full variable domain (missing parts from reference TRBV7-9 and TRBJ2-5): DTGVSQNPRHKITKRGQNVTFRCDPISEHNRLYWYRQTLGQGPEFLTYFQNEAQLEKSRLLSDRFSAERPKGSFSTLEIQRTEQGDSAMYLCAGSVWMETQYFGPGTRLLVL.

This clonotype has a handful of counts. The chain joins TRBV7-2 to TRBJ2-7, with D possibly TRBD2 on 6 matching bases. V was trimmed by 0 bases and J by 6 bases, leaving 9 bases between them. This CDR3 is 13 amino acids long. Germline loops: CDR1 SGHTA, CDR2 FQGNSA. Written as DNA, the CDR3 is TGTGCCAGCAGCTTAGCTGACGGGGGCGAGCAGTACTTC. It yields the protein CASSLADGGEQYF.

This clonotype was counted between two and nine times. V and J are TRBV29-1 and TRBJ2-1, with 8 bases that match TRBD1. The CDR3 runs to 15 residues. Germline V gives CDR1 SQVTM, CDR2 ANQGSEA. J lost 6 bases, V lost 4 bases, and 11 bases had no gene match. CDR3 DNA: TGCAGCGTTGTCCTTCCAGGACAGGGAGGCAATGAGCAGTTCTTC. This encodes CSVVLPGQGGNEQFF.

V usage is TRBV24-1 and J usage is TRBJ2-5; D might be TRBD1 (5 bases). In germline, CDR1 is KGHDR, CDR2 SFDVKD. The CDR3 spans 17 residues. Trimming cost V 4 bases and J 3 bases, with 20 bases left between them. CDR3 bases: TGTGCCACCAGTGACCCCAGAAGGGCCGGCAGGGAAGAGACCCAGTACTTC. This gives the protein CATSDPRRAGREETQYF.

The V and J genes are TRBV20-1 and TRBJ2-2; D gene unclear. The CDR3 has 13 amino acids. Trimming pared 3 bases from V and 1 base from J, leaving 6 bases between. CDR1 is DFQATT and CDR2 is SNEGSKA in the germline V gene (reference sequence). The CDR3 sequence is CSARAGNTGELFF. In nucleotides, the CDR3 is TGCAGTGCTAGGGCAGGGAACACCGGGGAGCTGTTTTTT.

This clonotype was picked up a small number of times. The chain carries TRBV4-3 and TRBJ1-4; D remains unclear. CDR1 is LGHNA, CDR2 YSLEER, per germline. The V end was cut by 0 bases, the J end by 6 bases, with 17 bases between. The CDR3 has 17 residues. The CDR3 sequence: CASSQDASGAGYEKLFF. The CDR3 DNA reads as TGCGCCAGCAGCCAAGATGCGAGTGGAGCCGGGTATGAAAAACTGTTTTTT.

The chain uses TRBV20-1 and TRBJ1-1, with 8 nucleotides matching TRBD1. CDR1 is DFQATT, CDR2 SNEGSKA, per germline (reference sequence). V lost 2 bases to trimming and J lost 0 bases; unmatched junction nucleotides: 5. The CDR3 runs 15 residues. This CDR3 reads CSARSQGAMNTEAFF. As DNA, the CDR3 is TGCAGTGCTAGAAGTCAGGGGGCAATGAACACTGAAGCTTTCTTT.

The rearrangement links TRBV28 to TRBJ1-6; D is unresolved. The germline V gene encodes CDR1 MDHEN and CDR2 SYDVKM. The CDR3 runs 13 residues. With 7 bases removed from V and 7 bases from J, the gap between germline ends came to 11 bases. The CDR3, as DNA: TGTGCCAGCACCTCAAGCCCCAATTCACCCCTCCACTTT. Translated, it gives CASTSSPNSPLHF. The variable domain in full, with the rest retrieved from reference TRBV28 and TRBJ1-6, is DVKVTQSSRYLVKRTGEKVFLECVQDMDHENMFWYRQDPGLGLRLIYFSYDVKMKEKGDIPEGYSVSREKKERFSLILESASTNQTSMYLCASTSSPNSPLHFGNGTRLTVT.

The chain recombines TRBV12-5 with TRBJ1-1, with a weak D call TRBD1 (5 bases). The CDR3 length is 13 residues. V shed 7 bases and J shed 3 bases, with 12 bases lying between them. Germline CDR1 LGHNT, CDR2 FRNRAP. CDR3 protein: CASAFEGHTEAFF. Here the CDR3 DNA reads TGTGCTAGTGCGTTTGAGGGGCACACTGAAGCTTTCTTT.